The next 8 T cell receptor beta chains were all read from a single sample in a study of T-cell memory formation after mild COVID-19. Using its own MiXCR run on the 5' RACE reads, TCRdb lists one record per CDR3 protein. The data hold a few hundred thousand distinct CDR3 sequences, with around 14% observed a single time. The source material was PBMCs or a T cell subset sorted from them (not recorded which). The source of these receptors is a man in his late teens or twenties who had mild COVID-19 (a few samples of this study predate the infection). Cell type and time point are not known.

The J gene is TRBJ2-6, the V gene TRBV5-1; the D gene could be TRBD1 or TRBD2 (5 bases each). CDR1 is SGHRS, CDR2 YFSETQ, per germline. Trimming cost V 7 bases and J 0 bases, with 14 bases left between them. The CDR3 runs 16 residues. The CDR3 DNA is TGCGCCAGCGGGGGTTCCCTGAGCTCTGGGGCCAACGTCCTGACTTTC. This codes for CASGGSLSSGANVLTF.

V and J are TRBV7-6 and TRBJ2-5; 9 bases line up with TRBD1. The CDR3 loop spans 16 amino acids. J was trimmed by 5 bases and V by 0 bases; bases with no gene match: 7. The germline V gene has CDR1 SGHVS and CDR2 FNYEAQ. For the CDR3, the DNA is TGTGCCAGCAGCTTAGCGGACAGGGGAGCTTGGGAGACCCAGTACTTC. It is translated as CASSLADRGAWETQYF.

The rearrangement uses TRBV5-5 and TRBJ1-2; unclear D gene. Trimming shortened V by 2 bases and J by 6 bases, and 8 bases separated the two germline ends. CDR3 length: 12 amino acids. Germline CDR1 SGHKS, CDR2 YYEKEE (reference sequence). CDR3 DNA: TGTGCCAGCAGCTTTCCCCTTGATGGCTACACCTTC. Translated: CASSFPLDGYTF. Full variable domain (remainder filled in from reference TRBV5-5 and TRBJ1-2): DAGVTQSPTHLIKTRGQQVTLRCSPISGHKSVSWYQQVLGQGPQFIFQYYEKEERGRGNFPDRFSARQFPNYSSELNVNALLLGDSALYLCASSFPLDGYTFGSGTRLTVV.

CDR3 nucleotides: TGCAGTGCGCTGACAGGGGCTAATGAAAAACTGTTTTTT. Its protein product is CSALTGANEKLFF. This rearrangement joins TRBV20-1 to TRBJ1-4; 8 bases match TRBD1. Trimming at V came to 6 bases and at J to 3 bases, leaving 3 bases not matched to a gene. This CDR3 comprises 13 residues. CDR1 is DFQATT and CDR2 is SNEGSKA in the germline V gene (reference sequence).

V and J are TRBV24-1 and TRBJ2-7, with a weak D call TRBD1 (5 bases). Germline CDR1 reads KGHDR; CDR2 reads SFDVKD. The CDR3 is 13 amino acids. V lost 8 bases and J 2 bases, leaving 12 bases between the germline ends. The CDR3 DNA sequence: TGTGCCACCAAGATTCGCAGGGCCTACGAGCAGTACTTC. This translates into CATKIRRAYEQYF.

This clonotype was detected a few times. The rearrangement joins TRBV7-8 to TRBJ2-1, with 7 bases fitting TRBD1. Looked up from germline, CDR1 is SGHVS and CDR2 is FQNEAQ. The CDR3 length is 16 residues. Germline trimming cut 5 bases from V and 4 bases from J; bases unmatched to any gene: 11. This chain's CDR3 is CASSVYSGTVYNEQFF. Written as DNA, the CDR3 is TGTGCCAGCAGCGTCTACTCCGGGACAGTATACAATGAGCAGTTCTTC. Complete variable domain (other parts from reference TRBV7-8 and TRBJ2-1): GAGVSQSPRYKVAKRGQDVALRCDPISGHVSLFWYQQALGQGPEFLTYFQNEAQLDKSGLPSDRFFAERPEGSVSTLKIQRTQQEDSAVYLCASSVYSGTVYNEQFFGPGTRLTVL.

This chain connects TRBV5-5 to TRBJ2-7; 9 bases map to TRBD1. CDR3 length: 15 residues. Germline-derived CDR1 and CDR2 are SGHKS and YYEKEE (reference sequence). Trimming took 1 base from V and 1 from J; bases not matched to a gene: 3. In DNA, the CDR3 is TGTGCCAGCAGCTTGATGACAGGGGGTTCCTACGAGCAGTACGTC. Protein: CASSLMTGGSYEQYV.

There are a few counts of this clonotype. CDR3: CASSYRGGPDTQYF. CDR3 coding DNA: TGTGCCAGCAGCTACCGCGGGGGACCAGATACGCAGTATTTT. The chain uses TRBV28 and TRBJ2-3; 7 bases are shared with TRBD2. The CDR3 runs to 14 residues. Per germline, CDR1 MDHEN and CDR2 SYDVKM. J lost 4 bases, V lost 6 bases, and 7 bases had no gene match.